One sample yielded the 22 T cell receptor beta chains listed below, sequenced in a study of blood T cell repertoires in COVID-19. The protocol was immunoSEQ multiplex PCR, while the TCRdb copy is restricted to in-frame clones and leaves out a portion. The sample yields fewer than 250,000 clones, 75% to 90% seen once. Sequenced input: PBMCs or T cells enriched from blood (not recorded which). Receptors originate from a woman aged 25 to 39 who had been exposed to COVID-19.

The V call is TRBV5-1, the J call TRBJ2-1, with TRBD2 matching over 11 bases. This CDR3 has 15 residues. Per germline, CDR1 SGHRS and CDR2 YFSETQ. The J segment lost 5 bases and the V segment lost 0 bases, leaving 1 base of the junction unmatched. The CDR3 nucleotides read TGCGCCAGCAGCTTGGCGGGACTAGCGGACAATGAGCAGTTCTTC. It is translated as CASSLAGLADNEQFF.

This chain joins TRBV10-1 and TRBJ2-7; 9 bases line up with TRBD2. Germline assignment: CDR1 WNHNN and CDR2 SYGVQD (reference sequence). The CDR3 contains 15 residues. Trimming took 3 bases from V and 3 from J; bases not matched to a gene: 6. The CDR3 DNA reads as TGCGCCAGCAGTGACCCGACTAGCGGAGACTACGAGCAGTACTTC. Translated, it gives CASSDPTSGDYEQYF.

The sample holds a few counts of this clone. The chain recombines TRBV19 with TRBJ1-1; TRBD1 agrees at 7 bases. There are 13 residues in the CDR3. Germline-derived CDR1 and CDR2 are LNHDA and SQIVND (reference sequence). In DNA, the CDR3 is TGTAGGGTGAGGGGGCTGGGGCACACTGAAGCTTTCTTT. Translation gives CRVRGLGHTEAFF.

This clone has just a few counts. The chain uses TRBV9 and TRBJ2-2; TRBD2 agrees at 7 bases. Germline trimming cut 0 bases from V and 4 bases from J; bases unmatched to any gene: 9. CDR1 is SGDLS and CDR2 is YYNGEE in the germline V gene. The length of the CDR3 is 17 residues. DNA for the CDR3: TGTGCCAGCAGCGTAGTCGGCAGCGGGATCGTCACCGGGGAGCTGTTTTTT. Its translation is CASSVVGSGIVTGELFF.

The chain employs TRBV4-1 and TRBJ1-1; D remains ambiguous. The germline V gene has CDR1 MGHRA and CDR2 YSYEKL. This CDR3 spans 14 amino acids. Trimming pared 5 bases from V and 5 bases from J, leaving 15 bases between. The CDR3: CASSAQPSRTEAFF. DNA of the CDR3: TGCGCCAGCAGCGCCCAACCGTCGAGGACTGAAGCTTTCTTT.

This CDR3 is CASSERGANTEAFF. In nucleotides, the CDR3 is TGTGCCAGCAGTGAACGGGGGGCGAACACTGAAGCTTTCTTT. The chain carries TRBV2 and TRBJ1-1; D perhaps matches TRBD1 (6 bases). This CDR3 contains 14 residues. The V end lost 2 bases, the J end lost 1 base, and 8 bases lay between the germline ends. Looked up from germline, CDR1 is SNHLY and CDR2 is FYNNEI. The complete variable domain, with remaining parts taken from reference TRBV2 and TRBJ1-1, reads EPEVTQTPSHQVTQMGQEVILRCVPISNHLYFYWYRQILGQKVEFLVSFYNNEISEKSEIFDDQFSVERPDGSNFTLKIRSTKLEDSAMYFCASSERGANTEAFFGQGTRLTVV.

The rearrangement joins TRBV21-1 to TRBJ1-2; the table calls TRBD1, which could not be checked here. TRBV21-1 has pseudogene status. There are 14 residues in the CDR3. In DNA form, the CDR3 reads TGTGCCAGCAGCCCTCCTCAGGGGGCCTATGGCTACACCTTC. This sequence encodes CASSPPQGAYGYTF.

The genes are TRBV21-1 and TRBJ2-7; the DNA was not used to check the table's D call, TRBD2. TRBV21-1 constitutes a pseudogene. The CDR3 loop spans 19 amino acids. The CDR3 protein is CASDLLEGARLAEIYEQYF. CDR3 DNA sequence: TGTGCCAGCGATCTTTTGGAGGGGGCCAGACTAGCGGAGATTTACGAGCAGTACTTC.

The genes are TRBV11-3 and TRBJ2-1; 7 positions match TRBD2. Unmatched junction bases numbered 4, after V lost 5 bases and J lost 0 bases. Per germline, CDR1 SGHNT and CDR2 YENEEA. The CDR3 covers 15 residues. For the CDR3, the DNA is TGTGCCAGCAGCCAAGCGGGATTCTCCTACAATGAGCAGTTCTTC. Its translation is CASSQAGFSYNEQFF.

This chain links TRBV19 with TRBJ1-1; no reliable D call. CDR1 is LNHDA and CDR2 is SQIVND in the germline V gene (reference sequence). Trimming cost V 9 bases and J 8 bases, with 7 bases left between them. CDR3 size: 9 residues. The CDR3 here is CARDFEAFF. CDR3 bases: TGTGCCAGGGACTTCGAAGCTTTCTTT.

The chain joins TRBV6-1 to TRBJ1-2; possible D gene TRBD1, 5 bases. V lost 1 base to trimming and J lost 5 bases, with 8 bases between them. From germline, CDR1 is MNHNS and CDR2 SASEGT. This CDR3 is 13 amino acids long. DNA of the CDR3: TGTGCCAGCAGTGAAGGACAGTTTTATGGCTACACCTTC. This gives the protein CASSEGQFYGYTF.

The V gene is TRBV9, the J gene TRBJ2-1, with 11 bases identical to TRBD2. V shed 0 bases and J 7 bases; nucleotides not matched to a gene: 6. Germline V lookup: CDR1 SGDLS, CDR2 YYNGEE. There are 16 residues in the CDR3. CDR3 sequence (DNA): TGTGCCAGCAGCGTAGCTTGGACTAGCGGGCGGAATGAGCAGTTCTTC. This sequence encodes CASSVAWTSGRNEQFF.

This clone came up once. The chain carries TRBV27 and TRBJ2-3; 8 bases are a match to TRBD2. The CDR3 is 19 amino acids. Trimming cost V 6 bases and J 0 bases; bases outside gene matches: 17. The germline CDR1 and CDR2 sequences are MNHEY and SMNVEV (reference sequence). Here the CDR3 DNA reads TGTGCCAGCAGGCCCATTCGGGGCAGCGGGAGTCTGAGCACAGATACGCAGTATTTT. Amino acid sequence: CASRPIRGSGSLSTDTQYF.

This clone was seen a few times. The V call is TRBV7-8, the J call TRBJ1-5; D perhaps matches TRBD1 (5 bases). CDR1 SGHVS and CDR2 FQNEAQ come from the germline V gene. V shed 0 bases and J shed 2 bases, with 8 bases lying between them. The length of the CDR3 is 15 residues. CDR3 coding DNA: TGTGCCAGCAGCTTAGCAGGGGCGGGCAATCAGCCCCAGCATTTT. Its protein product is CASSLAGAGNQPQHF.

The CDR3: CASKSGSSYNEQFF. The CDR3 coding sequence is TGTGCCAGTAAAAGCGGGAGTTCCTACAATGAGCAGTTCTTC. This rearrangement joins TRBV19 to TRBJ2-1, with TRBD2 identical over 8 bases. This CDR3 comprises 14 residues. Germline V gives CDR1 LNHDA, CDR2 SQIVND (reference sequence). Germline trimming cut 7 bases from V and 1 base from J; bases unmatched to any gene: 3.

The chain joins TRBV30 to TRBJ2-6, with TRBD2 matching 7 bases. This CDR3 is 18 amino acids long. Germline-derived CDR1 and CDR2 are GTSNPN and SVGIG (reference sequence). V lost 5 bases to trimming and J lost 0 bases; unmatched junction nucleotides: 13. CDR3 loop: CAWVSGAGFFSGANVLTF. DNA for the CDR3: TGTGCCTGGGTTTCAGGAGCGGGATTCTTCTCTGGGGCCAACGTCCTGACTTTC.

The chain uses TRBV9 and TRBJ2-1, with 7 bases identical to TRBD1. Germline values: CDR1 SGDLS, CDR2 YYNGEE. Germline trimming cut 3 bases from V and 4 bases from J; bases unmatched to any gene: 13. The CDR3 sequence is 17 residues long. The CDR3 protein is CASSGKDRPPFYNEQFF. In DNA form, the CDR3 reads TGTGCCAGCAGCGGGAAGGACAGGCCTCCCTTTTACAATGAGCAGTTCTTC.

The genes are TRBV7-2 and TRBJ1-1; tentatively, D is TRBD1 (6 bases). The germline V and J ends were trimmed by 1 base and 0 bases, with 9 bases remaining between them. This CDR3 has 15 residues. The germline CDR1 and CDR2 sequences are SGHTA and FQGNSA. In DNA form, the CDR3 reads TGTGCCAGCAGCTTAGGGGGGCGCATGAACACTGAAGCTTTCTTT. Its translation is CASSLGGRMNTEAFF.

This clone came up a few times. V gene TRBV6-5 combines with J gene TRBJ2-7; 7 bases fit TRBD1. With 4 bases clipped from V and 0 bases from J, the junction kept 6 bases outside the gene matches. The CDR3 loop spans 15 amino acids. Germline V CDR1 and CDR2: MNHEY, SVGAGI. Here the CDR3 reads CASSFWTGGSYEQYF. The CDR3 bases are TGTGCCAGCAGTTTCTGGACAGGTGGCTCCTACGAGCAGTACTTC.

The chain employs TRBV6-6 and TRBJ2-1, with 8 positions matching TRBD2. The CDR3 covers 15 residues. Germline lookup yields CDR1 MNHNY and CDR2 SVGAGI (reference sequence). Germline trimming cut 1 base from V and 9 bases from J; bases unmatched to any gene: 8. The CDR3 spells CASSYLPAGEVEQFF. Written as DNA, the CDR3 is TGTGCCAGCAGTTACTTACCAGCGGGAGAGGTTGAGCAGTTCTTC.

The gene calls are TRBV4-2 and TRBJ2-6; 10 nucleotides agree with TRBD2. The length of the CDR3 is 20 residues. The germline CDR1 and CDR2 sequences are LGHNA and YNFKEQ. With V trimmed by 1 base and J by 0 bases, 9 bases remained unmatched. The CDR3: CASSQGTSGPESSGANVLTF. The CDR3 coding sequence is TGTGCCAGCAGCCAAGGGACTAGCGGCCCTGAGAGCTCTGGGGCCAACGTCCTGACTTTC.

This clone has a single count. The chain joins TRBV5-5 to TRBJ2-1; D perhaps matches TRBD1 (5 bases). Germline CDR1 is SGHKS and CDR2 is YYEKEE (reference sequence). This CDR3 has 16 residues. The germline V and J ends were trimmed by 2 bases and 6 bases, with 18 bases remaining between them. The CDR3 reads CASSLGVRVSFNEQFF. CDR3 bases: TGTGCCAGCAGCTTAGGGGTCAGAGTTAGCTTCAATGAGCAGTTCTTC. The variable domain in full, with the rest retrieved from reference TRBV5-5 and TRBJ2-1, is DAGVTQSPTHLIKTRGQQVTLRCSPISGHKSVSWYQQVLGQGPQFIFQYYEKEERGRGNFPDRFSARQFPNYSSELNVNALLLGDSALYLCASSLGVRVSFNEQFFGPGTRLTVL.